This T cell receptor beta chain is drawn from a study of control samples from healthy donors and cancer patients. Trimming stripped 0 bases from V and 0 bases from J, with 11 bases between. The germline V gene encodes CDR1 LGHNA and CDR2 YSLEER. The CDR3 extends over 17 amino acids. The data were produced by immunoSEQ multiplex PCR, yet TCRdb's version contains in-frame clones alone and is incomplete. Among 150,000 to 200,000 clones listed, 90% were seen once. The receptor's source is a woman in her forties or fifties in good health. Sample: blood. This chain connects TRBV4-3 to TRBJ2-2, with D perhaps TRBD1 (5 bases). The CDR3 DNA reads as TGCGCCAGCAGCCAAGATAGGACACCACCGAACACCGGGGAGCTGTTTTTT. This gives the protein CASSQDRTPPNTGELFF.